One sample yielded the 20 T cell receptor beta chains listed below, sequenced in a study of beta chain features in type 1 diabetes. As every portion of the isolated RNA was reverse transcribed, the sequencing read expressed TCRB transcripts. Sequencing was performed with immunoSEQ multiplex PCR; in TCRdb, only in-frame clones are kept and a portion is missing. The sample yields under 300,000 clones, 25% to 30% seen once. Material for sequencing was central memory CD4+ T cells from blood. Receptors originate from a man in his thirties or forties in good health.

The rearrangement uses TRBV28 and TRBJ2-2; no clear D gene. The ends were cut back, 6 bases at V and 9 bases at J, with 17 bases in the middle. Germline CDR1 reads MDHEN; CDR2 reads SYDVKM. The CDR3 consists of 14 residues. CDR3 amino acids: CASRPNSDTWELFF. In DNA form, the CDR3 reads TGTGCCAGCAGACCCAACAGCGATACCTGGGAGCTGTTTTTT.

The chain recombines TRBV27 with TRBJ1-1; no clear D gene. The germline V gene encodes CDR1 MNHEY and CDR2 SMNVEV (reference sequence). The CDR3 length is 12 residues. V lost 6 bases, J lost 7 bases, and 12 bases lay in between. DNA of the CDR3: TGTGCCAGCAGCTTTATACCTGGTGAAGCTTTCTTT. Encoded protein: CASSFIPGEAFF.

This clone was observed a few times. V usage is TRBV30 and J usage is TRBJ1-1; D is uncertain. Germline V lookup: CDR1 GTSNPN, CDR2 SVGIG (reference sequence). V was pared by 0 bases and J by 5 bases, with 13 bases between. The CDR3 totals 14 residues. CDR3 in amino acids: CAWSVRPGDTEAFF. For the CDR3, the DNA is TGTGCCTGGAGTGTACGGCCAGGCGATACTGAAGCTTTCTTT.

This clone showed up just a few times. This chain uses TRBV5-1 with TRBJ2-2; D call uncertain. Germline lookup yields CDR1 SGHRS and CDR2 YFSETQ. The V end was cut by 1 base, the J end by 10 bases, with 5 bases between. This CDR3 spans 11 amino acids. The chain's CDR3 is CASSLYEELFF. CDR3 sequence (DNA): TGCGCCAGCAGCTTGTATGAGGAGCTGTTTTTT.

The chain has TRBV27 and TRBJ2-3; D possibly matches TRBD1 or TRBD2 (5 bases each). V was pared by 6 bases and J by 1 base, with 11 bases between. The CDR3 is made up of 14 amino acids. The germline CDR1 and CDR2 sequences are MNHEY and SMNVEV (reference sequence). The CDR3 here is CASRKVGGTDTQYF. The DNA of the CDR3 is TGTGCCAGCAGGAAGGTGGGGGGCACAGATACGCAGTATTTT.

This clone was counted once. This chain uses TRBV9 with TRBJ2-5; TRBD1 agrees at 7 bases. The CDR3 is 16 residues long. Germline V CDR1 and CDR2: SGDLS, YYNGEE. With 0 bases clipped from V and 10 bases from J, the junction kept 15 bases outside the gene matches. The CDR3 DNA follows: TGTGCCAGCAGCGTAGAGGGACAGAGAGGCTCCTACGACCAGTACTTC. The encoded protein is CASSVEGQRGSYDQYF. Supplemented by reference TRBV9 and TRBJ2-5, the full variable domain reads DSGVTQTPKHLITATGQRVTLRCSPRSGDLSVYWYQQSLDQGLQFLIQYYNGEERAKGNILERFSAQQFPDLHSELNLSSLELGDSALYFCASSVEGQRGSYDQYFGPGTRLLVL.

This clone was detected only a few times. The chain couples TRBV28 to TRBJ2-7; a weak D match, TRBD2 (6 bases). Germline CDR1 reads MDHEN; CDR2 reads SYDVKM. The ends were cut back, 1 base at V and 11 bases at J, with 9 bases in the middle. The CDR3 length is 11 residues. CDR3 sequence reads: CASSLLGEEYF. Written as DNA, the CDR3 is TGTGCCAGCAGTTTATTGGGGGAGGAGTACTTC.

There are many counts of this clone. CDR3 sequence: CASSRSGTRPNYGYTF. CDR3 in DNA: TGTGCCAGCAGCCGGTCCGGGACGAGGCCTAACTATGGCTACACCTTC. This chain uses TRBV4-2 with TRBJ1-2; TRBD1 might be the D (5 bases). The CDR3 sequence is 16 residues long. Germline CDR1 reads LGHNA; CDR2 reads YNFKEQ. Trimming stripped 4 bases from V and 0 bases from J, with 15 bases between.

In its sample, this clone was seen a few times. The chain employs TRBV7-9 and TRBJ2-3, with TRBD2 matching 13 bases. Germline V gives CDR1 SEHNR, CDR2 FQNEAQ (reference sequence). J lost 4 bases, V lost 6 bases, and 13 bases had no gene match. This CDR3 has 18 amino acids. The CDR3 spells CASRPGGLAGSLADTQYF. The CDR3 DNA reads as TGTGCCAGCAGACCGGGGGGACTAGCGGGAAGTCTAGCAGATACGCAGTATTTT.

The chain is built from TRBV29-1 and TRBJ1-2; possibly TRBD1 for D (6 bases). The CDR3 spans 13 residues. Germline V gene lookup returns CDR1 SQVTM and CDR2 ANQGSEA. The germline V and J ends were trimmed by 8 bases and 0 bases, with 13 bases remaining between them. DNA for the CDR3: TGCAGCTCCCGGGGGGCTACTAACTATGGCTACACCTTC. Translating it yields CSSRGATNYGYTF.

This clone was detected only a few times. The CDR3 nucleotides read TGTGCCAGCAGCTCGGGACTACAAGACAATGAGCAGTTCTTC. This encodes CASSSGLQDNEQFF. V is TRBV5-4 and J is TRBJ2-1, with 7 bases that match TRBD2. Germline-derived CDR1 and CDR2 are SGHNT and YYREEE (reference sequence). V lost 3 bases and J lost 5; bases outside the gene matches: 5. There are 14 residues in the CDR3.

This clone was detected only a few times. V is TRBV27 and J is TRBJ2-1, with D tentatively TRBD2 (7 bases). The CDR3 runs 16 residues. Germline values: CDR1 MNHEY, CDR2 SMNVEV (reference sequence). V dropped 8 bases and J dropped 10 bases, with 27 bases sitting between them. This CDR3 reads CASLRITGRGAEEQFF. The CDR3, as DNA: TGTGCCAGCCTCCGAATCACAGGGAGGGGGGCTGAGGAGCAGTTCTTC.

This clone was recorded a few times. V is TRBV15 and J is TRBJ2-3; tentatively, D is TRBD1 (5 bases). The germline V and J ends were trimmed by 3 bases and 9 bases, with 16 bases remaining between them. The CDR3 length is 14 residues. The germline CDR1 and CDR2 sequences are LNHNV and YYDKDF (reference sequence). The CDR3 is CATSSGGTGQTQYF. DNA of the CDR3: TGTGCCACCAGCAGTGGCGGAACAGGCCAAACGCAGTATTTT.

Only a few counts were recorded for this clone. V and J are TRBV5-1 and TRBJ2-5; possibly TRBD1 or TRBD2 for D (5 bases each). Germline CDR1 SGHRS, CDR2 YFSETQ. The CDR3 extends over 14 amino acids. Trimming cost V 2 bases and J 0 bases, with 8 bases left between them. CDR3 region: CASSLGENQETQYF. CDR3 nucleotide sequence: TGCGCCAGCAGCTTAGGGGAGAACCAAGAGACCCAGTACTTC.

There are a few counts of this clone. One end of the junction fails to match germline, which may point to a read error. CDR3 DNA: TGTGCCATCACTGAGGATGGACTAGTAAGCGAGCAGTACTTC. Its translation: CAITEDGLVSEQYF. The V gene is TRBV10-3, the J gene TRBJ2-7; 7 bases map to TRBD2. From germline, CDR1 is ENHRY and CDR2 SYGVKD. The CDR3 runs 14 residues.

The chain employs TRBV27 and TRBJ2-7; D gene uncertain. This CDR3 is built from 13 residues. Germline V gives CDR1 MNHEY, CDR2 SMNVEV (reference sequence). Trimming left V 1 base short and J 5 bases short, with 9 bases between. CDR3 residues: CASSLWPPHEQYF. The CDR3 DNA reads TGTGCCAGCAGTTTATGGCCCCCTCACGAGCAGTACTTC.

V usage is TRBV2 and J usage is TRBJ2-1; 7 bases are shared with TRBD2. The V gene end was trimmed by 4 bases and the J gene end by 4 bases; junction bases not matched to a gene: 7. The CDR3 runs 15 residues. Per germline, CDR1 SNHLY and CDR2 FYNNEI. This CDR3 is CASSVGVAGYNEQFF. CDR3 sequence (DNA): TGTGCCAGCAGTGTTGGGGTAGCGGGTTACAATGAGCAGTTCTTC. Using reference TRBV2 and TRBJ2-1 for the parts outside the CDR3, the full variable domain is EPEVTQTPSHQVTQMGQEVILRCVPISNHLYFYWYRQILGQKVEFLVSFYNNEISEKSEIFDDQFSVERPDGSNFTLKIRSTKLEDSAMYFCASSVGVAGYNEQFFGPGTRLTVL.

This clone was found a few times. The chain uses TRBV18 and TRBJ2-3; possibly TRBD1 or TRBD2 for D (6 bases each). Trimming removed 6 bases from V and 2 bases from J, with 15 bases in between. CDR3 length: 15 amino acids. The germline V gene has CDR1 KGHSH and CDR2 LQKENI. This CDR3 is CASSEGGFDTDTQYF. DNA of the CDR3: TGTGCCAGCTCGGAGGGGGGTTTCGACACAGATACGCAGTATTTT.

The CDR3 DNA is TGCGCCAGCAGTGAGTCATCGGGGACAGTAAGAGCGGGGGAGCAGTTCTTC. As protein: CASSESSGTVRAGEQFF. The chain is built from TRBV10-1 and TRBJ2-1; D assignment may be TRBD1 or TRBD2 (7 bases each). Trimming cost V 0 bases and J 10 bases, with 22 bases left between them. Germline CDR1 is WNHNN and CDR2 is SYGVQD (reference sequence). The CDR3 covers 17 residues.

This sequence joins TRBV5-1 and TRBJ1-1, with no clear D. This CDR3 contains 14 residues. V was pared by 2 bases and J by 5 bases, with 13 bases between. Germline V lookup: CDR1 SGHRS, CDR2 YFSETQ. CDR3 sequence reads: CASSLDGVGTEAFF. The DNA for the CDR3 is TGCGCCAGCAGCTTAGACGGGGTTGGGACTGAAGCTTTCTTT.